This record covers a single T cell receptor (beta chain). Measured with immunoSEQ multiplex PCR; TCRdb has only the in-frame clones, and not every one. The data hold 950,000 to 1,100,000 clones, with around 76% observed a single time. Recent vaccinations or acute infections were absent in the healthy HIV-negative adult donors. V shed 5 bases and J shed 9 bases, with 8 bases lying between them. This CDR3 comprises 10 residues. Germline CDR1 DFQATT, CDR2 SNEGSKA (reference sequence). The data derive from a study of shared clonotypes between healthy human individuals. The sequence derives from a man aged 18 to 30 in good health. The gene calls are TRBV20-1 and TRBJ2-1, with D possibly matching TRBD2 (5 bases). Sequences were obtained from memory CD4+ T cells sorted from blood. Noted subset: CD45RA-negative fraction. The CDR3 sequence is CSAAGIEQFF. The CDR3 DNA sequence: TGCAGTGCTGCCGGGATTGAGCAGTTCTTC.